Following are 32 T cell receptor beta chains from one sample sequenced in a study of blood T cell repertoires in COVID-19. Here immunoSEQ multiplex PCR was the method, and the copy in TCRdb shows in-frame clones only, minus some. The sample lists around 100,000 clones, 69% occurring once. The specimen was peripheral blood. The receptors here all came from a man at least 80 years old with acute or convalescent COVID-19.

In its sample, this clone was seen once. This CDR3 is also generated by other DNA sequences in the sample. The chain joins TRBV7-9 to TRBJ2-5, with TRBD2 matching 8 bases. The CDR3 loop spans 15 amino acids. V lost 1 base and J lost 5; bases outside the gene matches: 6. Germline CDR1 is SEHNR and CDR2 is FQNEAQ (reference sequence). The CDR3 region has the DNA TGTGCCAGCAGCTTAGATGCGGGGGGTAGGGAGACCCAGTACTTC. This translates into CASSLDAGGRETQYF.

This clone was counted only a few times. The genes are TRBV18 and TRBJ1-2; D unresolved. Germline lookup yields CDR1 KGHSH and CDR2 LQKENI. V gave up 2 bases and J gave up 8 bases, with 12 bases separating them. The CDR3 totals 13 residues. CDR3 nucleotide sequence: TGTGCCAGCTCACCAGAGGAAGCGGGCGGCTACACCTTC. It encodes CASSPEEAGGYTF.

The chain is built from TRBV20-1 and TRBJ2-3, with TRBD2 matching 10 bases. The CDR3 spans 17 residues. Germline CDR1 is DFQATT and CDR2 is SNEGSKA (reference sequence). J lost 1 base, V lost 3 bases, and 10 bases had no gene match. The CDR3 sequence: CSASASGSDSGTDTQYF. The CDR3 region has the DNA TGCAGTGCTAGTGCTAGCGGGAGCGATTCAGGCACAGATACGCAGTATTTT.

The J gene is TRBJ1-2, the V gene TRBV4-3; 7 positions agree with TRBD1. The V and J ends lost 1 base and 4 bases, in that order; junction bases with no gene match: 6. Germline-derived CDR1 and CDR2 are LGHNA and YSLEER. This CDR3 has 15 amino acids. The CDR3 is CASSQALDRPYGYTF. The CDR3 coding sequence is TGCGCCAGCAGCCAAGCATTGGACAGGCCCTATGGCTACACCTTC.

This clone was seen once. The V call is TRBV7-2, the J call TRBJ2-7; D gene ambiguous. Trimming removed 1 base at V and 3 bases at J, with 7 bases between. This CDR3 has 13 amino acids. Germline CDR1 is SGHTA and CDR2 is FQGNSA. The CDR3 region is CASSLVEYYEQYF. CDR3 bases: TGTGCCAGCAGCTTAGTTGAGTACTACGAGCAGTACTTC. Based on the CDR3 plus reference TRBV7-2 and TRBJ2-7, the full variable domain is GAGVSQSPSNKVTEKGKDVELRCDPISGHTALYWYRQSLGQGLEFLIYFQGNSAPDKSGLPSDRFSAERTGGSVSTLTIQRTQQEDSAVYLCASSLVEYYEQYFGPGTRLTVT.

This clone came up a few times. V is TRBV28 and J is TRBJ1-4, with 7 bases lining up with TRBD1. V was clipped by 4 bases and J by 14 bases; unmatched bases: 13. The CDR3 contains 14 residues. Germline-derived CDR1 and CDR2 are MDHEN and SYDVKM. CDR3 in DNA: TGTGCCAGCAGTTCCCTCGCCCGGACAGGATTGCTGTTTTTT. As protein: CASSSLARTGLLFF.

The chain uses TRBV5-1 and TRBJ2-3; TRBD2 matches 7 bases. CDR1 and CDR2 from the germline V gene are SGHRS and YFSETQ. V trimming: 5 bases; J trimming: 1 base; junction bases outside the gene matches: 7. CDR3 length equals 15 residues. The CDR3, as DNA: TGCGCCAGCAGACCCAGGGAGGGAGGCACAGATACGCAGTATTTT. Its protein is CASRPREGGTDTQYF.

This rearrangement joins TRBV28 to TRBJ1-2; D gene unclear. This CDR3 has 11 amino acids. Germline CDR1 reads MDHEN; CDR2 reads SYDVKM. V lost 8 bases and J 5 bases, leaving 9 bases between the germline ends. CDR3 coding DNA: TGTGCCAGCTCGGGAATTTATGGCTACACCTTC. Translation gives CASSGIYGYTF.

This clone was seen only a few times. The chain uses TRBV3-1 (or the pseudogene TRBV3-2) and TRBJ1-2; no firm D call. Germline V CDR1 and CDR2: LGHDT, YNNKEL (reference sequence). Trimming left V 0 bases short and J 4 bases short, with 15 bases between. This CDR3 has 16 residues. The CDR3, as DNA: TGTGCCAGCAGCCAAGAACCACCGACATCTCGCTATGGCTACACCTTC. It specifies CASSQEPPTSRYGYTF.

This clone was picked up a small number of times. At one end the junction does not follow the germline gene, possibly because of a read error. The V gene is TRBV7-7, the J gene TRBJ2-5; D might be TRBD2 (5 bases). There are 14 residues in the CDR3. Looked up from germline, CDR1 is SSHAT and CDR2 is FNYEAQ (reference sequence). DNA for the CDR3: TGTGCTAGCAGCCCGGGCGGGTTCCAAGAGACCCAGTACTTC. It yields the protein CASSPGGFQETQYF.

The gene calls are TRBV4-2 and TRBJ2-4; TRBD1 might be the D (7 bases). CDR1 LGHNA and CDR2 YNFKEQ come from the germline V gene. Deletions cut 4 bases from V and 3 bases from J, with 16 bases between. The CDR3 is 16 residues long. In DNA, the CDR3 is TGTGCCAGCAGCCGTGGAGGGGGCTATAACAAAAACATTCAGTACTTC. Translated, it gives CASSRGGGYNKNIQYF.

This rearrangement joins TRBV5-4 to TRBJ1-4, with 7 bases matching TRBD1. The germline gives CDR1 SGHNT, CDR2 YYREEE (reference sequence). The CDR3 has 15 residues. J gave up 0 bases and V 3 bases, and 2 bases lay outside the gene matches. As DNA, the CDR3 is TGTGCCAGCAGCTGGGACAGATCAACTAATGAAAAACTGTTTTTT. It specifies CASSWDRSTNEKLFF.

The chain has TRBV5-1 and TRBJ2-3; tentative D call: TRBD2 (6 bases). The V end lost 5 bases, the J end lost 5 bases, and 15 bases lay between the germline ends. Looked up from germline, CDR1 is SGHRS and CDR2 is YFSETQ. The CDR3 is 14 amino acids. CDR3 residues: CASRGGAVGDTQYF. In DNA form, the CDR3 reads TGCGCCAGCAGAGGCGGGGCGGTGGGAGATACGCAGTATTTT.

The chain joins TRBV4-3 to TRBJ2-2; a weak D match, TRBD2 (6 bases). The CDR3 length is 15 residues. CDR1 LGHNA and CDR2 YSLEER come from the germline V gene. V lost 2 bases, J lost 6 bases, and 13 bases lay in between. The CDR3 protein is CASSQRLAKAGELFF. For the CDR3, the DNA is TGCGCCAGCAGCCAACGCCTAGCGAAGGCCGGGGAGCTGTTTTTT.

V is TRBV28 and J is TRBJ2-7, with 11 bases matching TRBD2. In germline, CDR1 is MDHEN, CDR2 SYDVKM. CDR3 length: 14 amino acids. V lost 6 bases, J lost 3 bases, and 4 bases stayed unmatched. The CDR3 DNA reads TGTGCCAGCAGCTCAGGGACTAGCGGCTACGAGCAGTACTTC. Translated, it gives CASSSGTSGYEQYF.

The chain employs TRBV25-1 and TRBJ2-2; weak D call: TRBD1 (5 bases). From germline, CDR1 is MGHDK and CDR2 SYGVNS. V lost 4 bases to trimming and J lost 5 bases, with 14 bases between them. CDR3 size: 15 residues. CDR3 bases: TGTGCCAGCAGTGGACCAGGGCGTTGGACCGGGGAGCTGTTTTTT. As protein: CASSGPGRWTGELFF.

The rearrangement uses TRBV21-1 and TRBJ2-2; the table's D call TRBD2 went unverified against the DNA. TRBV21-1 corresponds to a pseudogene. The length of the CDR3 is 19 residues. This chain's CDR3 is CASSNPVTSGRAHTGELFF. In DNA, the CDR3 is TGTGCCAGCAGCAATCCCGTCACTAGCGGGAGGGCCCACACCGGGGAGCTGTTTTTT.

The chain links TRBV27 to TRBJ2-1; D is unresolved. CDR1 and CDR2 (germline): MNHEY, SMNVEV (reference sequence). The CDR3 has 14 amino acids. V was trimmed by 3 bases and J by 4 bases, leaving 10 bases between them. The DNA of the CDR3 is TGTGCCAGCAGTTTCTCCGGCGGTTACAATGAGCAGTTCTTC. Translating gives CASSFSGGYNEQFF.

Worth noting for this clone: At one boundary the junction diverges from the germline segment, which might be a read error. The chain carries TRBV7-2 and TRBJ2-7; 9 bases agree with TRBD1. Germline assignment: CDR1 SGHTA and CDR2 FQGNSA. CDR3 size: 12 residues. CDR3 protein: CASSLAGTGISF. CDR3 DNA: TGTGCCAGCAGCTTAGCGGGGACAGGGATTTCTTTC.

This chain joins TRBV29-1 and TRBJ1-1; perhaps TRBD1 as D (5 bases). Germline lookup yields CDR1 SQVTM and CDR2 ANQGSEA. Trimming removed 4 bases from V and 5 bases from J, with 14 bases in between. The CDR3 is made up of 13 amino acids. The DNA for the CDR3 is TGCAGCGTTGTCGCCGGGGGACGGACTGAAGCTTTCTTT. Translating it yields CSVVAGGRTEAFF.

The V and J genes are TRBV11-3 and TRBJ2-1, with 7 positions matching TRBD2. The V gene's germline CDR1 is SGHNT and CDR2 YENEEA. The length of the CDR3 is 15 residues. V was pared by 3 bases and J by 0 bases, with 2 bases of the junction left unmatched. This chain's CDR3 is CASSFRGSSYNEQFF. CDR3 nucleotides: TGTGCCAGCAGCTTCCGCGGGAGCTCCTACAATGAGCAGTTCTTC.

This sequence joins TRBV9 and TRBJ2-1, with a tentative D call TRBD1 (6 bases). Germline CDR1 reads SGDLS; CDR2 reads YYNGEE. CDR3 length equals 16 residues. Trimming removed 3 bases at V and 3 bases at J, with 16 bases between. The CDR3: CASSGERPGDYNEQFF. The CDR3 DNA is TGTGCCAGCAGCGGAGAAAGACCAGGGGACTACAATGAGCAGTTCTTC. Full variable domain (missing parts from reference TRBV9 and TRBJ2-1): DSGVTQTPKHLITATGQRVTLRCSPRSGDLSVYWYQQSLDQGLQFLIQYYNGEERAKGNILERFSAQQFPDLHSELNLSSLELGDSALYFCASSGERPGDYNEQFFGPGTRLTVL.

This sequence joins TRBV10-2 and TRBJ1-2; unclear D gene. The V and J ends lost 4 bases and 2 bases respectively, with 8 bases between them. The CDR3 spans 13 residues. The germline V gene has CDR1 WSHSY and CDR2 SAAADI. CDR3 sequence (DNA): TGCGCCAGCAGTGGTCGCGAAAACTATGGCTACACCTTC. Residues: CASSGRENYGYTF.

The V call is TRBV20-1, the J call TRBJ1-2; D is unclear. Trimming stripped 5 bases from V and 4 bases from J, with 8 bases between. CDR3 length: 11 amino acids. Germline V gene data show CDR1 as DFQATT and CDR2 as SNEGSKA (reference sequence). CDR3 sequence (DNA): TGCAGTGCTGTAGTCTCCTATGGCTACACCTTC. Amino acid sequence: CSAVVSYGYTF.

CDR3 sequence: CASSLKFGDTLTGELFF. CDR3 sequence (DNA): TGTGCCAGCAGCTTAAAATTCGGGGACACACTCACCGGGGAGCTGTTTTTT. The chain employs TRBV11-3 and TRBJ2-2, with D perhaps matching TRBD1 (6 bases). This CDR3 is built from 17 residues. The V end lost 2 bases, the J end lost 4 bases, and 17 bases lay between the germline ends. Looked up from germline, CDR1 is SGHNT and CDR2 is YENEEA.

The table lists this clone with a few counts. V usage is TRBV2 and J usage is TRBJ2-5, with D perhaps matching TRBD2 (5 bases). The CDR3 consists of 11 residues. Germline V gene data show CDR1 as SNHLY and CDR2 as FYNNEI. Trimming shortened V by 6 bases and J by 10 bases, and 12 bases separated the two germline ends. CDR3 bases: TGTGCCAGCAGGGGAGACCGGGGCCAGTACTTC. This sequence encodes CASRGDRGQYF.

The rearrangement links TRBV5-4 to TRBJ2-1; a possible D gene is TRBD1 (5 bases). The CDR3 totals 15 residues. V lost 6 bases and J 6 bases, leaving 19 bases between the germline ends. Germline loops: CDR1 SGHNT, CDR2 YYREEE (reference sequence). The DNA of the CDR3 is TGTGCCAGCACCCCACGCCCCAACCAGGGCAATGAGCAGTTCTTC. Residues: CASTPRPNQGNEQFF.

This clone has only a few counts. J is TRBJ1-3 and V is TRBV21-1. TRBV21-1 is labeled a pseudogene. The CDR3 sequence is 14 residues long. Written as DNA, the CDR3 is TGTGCCAGCAGCAAAACGCAAAGGAGGAACACCATATATTTT. The encoded protein is CASSKTQRRNTIYF.

Remarks on this clone: The sample has other DNA sequences that encode this CDR3 too. The chain has TRBV5-5 and TRBJ2-2; no definite D call. Germline-derived CDR1 and CDR2 are SGHKS and YYEKEE (reference sequence). V was cut by 3 bases and J by 5 bases, with 8 bases left in between. CDR3 length: 13 residues. This CDR3 is CASSSQRTGELFF. For the CDR3, the DNA is TGTGCCAGCAGCTCCCAGCGAACCGGGGAGCTGTTTTTT.

The gene calls are TRBV15 and TRBJ2-1, with 14 bases aligning to TRBD2. The CDR3 runs to 20 residues. The germline V gene encodes CDR1 LNHNV and CDR2 YYDKDF (reference sequence). Trimming removed 5 bases from V and 0 bases from J; junction bases left unmatched: 12. The DNA of the CDR3 is TGTGCCACCAGCCCAGGGGCCCGGGGACTAGCGGGAGACTCCTACAATGAGCAGTTCTTC. It specifies CATSPGARGLAGDSYNEQFF.

CDR3 in amino acids: CASSQGGSAGGYEQYF. The CDR3 DNA reads as TGTGCCAGCAGCCAAGGGGGGTCAGCGGGAGGCTACGAGCAGTACTTC. The chain is built from TRBV3-1 (or the pseudogene TRBV3-2) and TRBJ2-7; 9 nucleotides match TRBD2. The CDR3 has 16 amino acids. Germline values: CDR1 LGHDT, CDR2 YNNKEL (reference sequence). J gave up 3 bases and V 1 base, and 7 bases lay outside the gene matches.

The chain combines TRBV7-3 with TRBJ1-1; D call uncertain. This CDR3 contains 13 residues. Germline values: CDR1 SGHTA, CDR2 FQGTGA. The ends were cut back, 6 bases at V and 4 bases at J, with 12 bases in the middle. The CDR3 DNA sequence: TGTGCCAGCAGTTTCGGGGATGCCACTGAAGCTTTCTTT. Protein product: CASSFGDATEAFF.